The present entry profiles one TCR beta chain with its context. This sample is drawn from a study of OX40 agonist ivuxolimab in advanced cancers. The CDR3 contains 17 residues. V shed 2 bases, J shed 8 bases, and the junction held 13 bases outside the gene matches. Germline CDR1 reads SGHTA; CDR2 reads FQGNSA. Assay used: immunoSEQ multiplex PCR; TCRdb lists only in-frame clones, some missing. The table has about 76,000 clones, 85% to 90% seen once. This TCR was recovered from an adult with an advanced solid tumor such as melanoma, head and neck, liver or kidney cancer. The rearrangement joins TRBV7-2 to TRBJ2-7; 12 bases match TRBD2. The input for sequencing was CD4+ or CD8+ T cells sorted from blood, taken in a trial of the OX40 agonist ivuxolimab. CDR3 nucleotide sequence: TGTGCCAGCAGCTTACGTCCCCCAGGACTAGCGGGAAGTCAGCAGTACTTC. Its protein is CASSLRPPGLAGSQQYF.